This is a list of T cell receptor beta chains from one sample in a study of blood T cell repertoires in COVID-19. The method was immunoSEQ multiplex PCR; TCRdb's version includes in-frame clones alone and lacks a portion of them. The top ten hold 3.5% to 5% of the sample, which has 150,000 to 200,000 clones, over 85% seen once. The sample comprised peripheral blood. These TCRs come from a woman in her forties or fifties with acute or convalescent COVID-19. CDR3s include the opening cysteine and the closing phenylalanine or tryptophan. D genes are given only for firm matches. Only some rows state a clone size, as once, few, many or a class for expanded clones.

TRBJ2-2	TRBV2	NA	TRBD1	TGTGCCAGCAGCCGTCCGGCCGGACAGGGTTTCACCGGGGAGCTGTTTTTT	CASSRPAGQGFTGELFF
TRBJ1-2	TRBV2	NA	NA	TGTGCCAGCAGCGTGAGGGGGGACTACGATGGCTACACCTTC	CASSVRGDYDGYTF
TRBJ2-7	TRBV6-5	NA	TRBD1	TGTGCCAGCAGTTACCACAACAGGGGGCATCGCGAGCAGTACTTC	CASSYHNRGHREQYF
TRBJ1-1	TRBV7-9	NA	NA	TGTGCCAGCAGCCACGAGGACAGTGAAGCTTTCTTT	CASSHEDSEAFF
TRBJ2-5	TRBV27	NA	TRBD1	TGTGCCAGCATTGGTCGGCGGGAGACAGGGGGCCGTTGGGAGACCCAGTACTTC	CASIGRRETGGRWETQYF
TRBJ2-3	TRBV30	NA	NA	TGTGCCTTAACTCTCCAGCGGCCCACAGATACGCAGTATTTT	CALTLQRPTDTQYF
TRBJ2-2	TRBV11-2	NA	NA	TGTGCCAGCACCCCAGTGAACACCGGGGAGCTGTTTTTT	CASTPVNTGELFF
TRBJ1-2	TRBV6-5	NA	NA	TGTGCCAGCAGAGACTTAGTCGGCTATGGCTACACCTTC	CASRDLVGYGYTF
TRBJ1-2	TRBV10-3	NA	NA	TGTGCCACTCATGGGGGGTTCCCTAACTATGGCTACACCTTC	CATHGGFPNYGYTF
TRBJ1-1	TRBV28	NA	TRBD1	TGTGCCAGCAGGACACTCCCCGGGACAGGGGATCGGACTGAAGCTTTCTTT	CASRTLPGTGDRTEAFF
TRBJ2-3	TRBV7-3	NA	NA	TGTGCCAGCAGCTTAAAGGGCCCTAGCCTATCGAGGGCAGATACGCAGTATTTT	CASSLKGPSLSRADTQYF
TRBJ1-2	TRBV20-1	NA	NA	TGCAGTGCCCCAGGACAGCTCGGCTACACCTTC	CSAPGQLGYTF
TRBJ2-2	TRBV5-1	NA	NA	TGCGCCAGCAGCGCGGGCGGGGGCGAATCGGACACCGGGGAGCTGTTTTTT	CASSAGGGESDTGELFF
TRBJ2-1	TRBV18	NA	TRBD1	TGTGCCAGCTCACCACGTTTGACAGGGGGGAATGAGCAGTTCTTC	CASSPRLTGGNEQFF
TRBJ1-5	TRBV30	NA	NA	TGTGCCTGGAGGTCGGGACAAGATGGTCAGCCCCAGCATTTT	CAWRSGQDGQPQHF
TRBJ1-2	TRBV6-2/TRBV6-3	NA	NA	TGTGCCAGCAGTTCAGGCAGGAACTATGGCTACACCTTC	CASSSGRNYGYTF
TRBJ1-6	TRBV28	NA	NA	TGTGCCAGCAGTTTTGACCGGACGGGAAGCTCCTATAATTCACCCCTCCACTTT	CASSFDRTGSSYNSPLHF
TRBJ1-2	TRBV28	NA	NA	TGTGCCAGCAGTTTATCAACAGGGTTCCATGGCTACACCTTC	CASSLSTGFHGYTF
TRBJ2-7	TRBV4-2	NA	TRBD1	TGTGCCAGCAGCCCTGGACAGGCCTACGAGCAGTACTTC	CASSPGQAYEQYF
TRBJ1-5	TRBV6-6	NA	NA	TGTGCCAGCAGTTACCCCCGGGGGGTCCAGCCCCAGCATTTT	CASSYPRGVQPQHF
TRBJ1-1	TRBV7-9	once	NA	TGTGCCAGCAGCTTAGTTAGTCTTAGGGGGAGAAAAACTGAAGCTTTCTTT	CASSLVSLRGRKTEAFF
TRBJ1-5	TRBV27	NA	NA	TGTGCCAGCAGTTCAAAAAACCAGGCGAGGGGCAATCAGCCCCAGCATTTT	CASSSKNQARGNQPQHF
TRBJ1-2	TRBV7-9	once	NA	TGTGCCAGCAGCATGAACAGGAAAGGCTACACCTTC	CASSMNRKGYTF
TRBJ2-6	TRBV7-9	NA	TRBD1	TGTGCCAGCACACAGGGGGCTGCTGGGGCCAACGTCCTGACTTTC	CASTQGAAGANVLTF
TRBJ2-7	TRBV30	NA	NA	TGTGCCTGGACCCCGGGGACAATGTACGAGCAGTACTTC	CAWTPGTMYEQYF
TRBJ1-5	TRBV30	NA	NA	TGTGCCTGGAGTGGTGGGGGCGGTCAGCCCCAGCATTTT	CAWSGGGGQPQHF
TRBJ1-2	TRBV30	NA	TRBD1	TGCGCCGAGGACAGGGGAGGATTAGGCTACACCTTC	CAEDRGGLGYTF
TRBJ1-3	TRBV28	NA	TRBD1	TGTGCCAGCAGTTTGACAGGGGAGGATGGAAACACCATATATTTT	CASSLTGEDGNTIYF
TRBJ1-1	TRBV30	NA	NA	TGTGCCTGGAGGGGACAAACGTACACTGAAGCTTTCTTT	CAWRGQTYTEAFF
TRBJ2-4	TRBV30	NA	TRBD1	TGTGCCTGGAGGAGACAGGGGGGTTCGAACATTCAGTACTTC	CAWRRQGGSNIQYF
TRBJ1-2	TRBV15	NA	TRBD1	TGTGCCACCAGCACTCGGACAGGATATAACTATGGCTACACCTTC	CATSTRTGYNYGYTF
TRBJ1-5	TRBV30	NA	NA	TGTGCCTGGAGTGTAGGGCAGTTCAATAGCGATCAGCCCCAGCATTTT	CAWSVGQFNSDQPQHF
TRBJ1-5	TRBV7-8	NA	NA	TGTGCCAGCAGCTTAGTGGGGGGACTTAGCAATCAGCCCCAGCATTTT	CASSLVGGLSNQPQHF
TRBJ2-1	TRBV2	NA	NA	TGTGCCAGCAGTGAAGATACAGGCGCTTACAATGAGCAGTTCTTC	CASSEDTGAYNEQFF
TRBJ1-2	TRBV5-6	once	NA	TGTGCCAGCAGCACGCCCGACAGGTACGAGGGCTACACCTTC	CASSTPDRYEGYTF
TRBJ1-6	TRBV4-2	few	NA	TGTGCCAGCAGCCAATTCAGGCAGGGGAATTCACCCCTCCACTTT	CASSQFRQGNSPLHF
TRBJ1-3	TRBV12-5	NA	NA	TGTGCTAGTGGGAAGGGAGCTGGAAACACCATATATTTT	CASGKGAGNTIYF
TRBJ1-2	TRBV2	NA	NA	TGTGCCAGCAGCAGGGAGGCGGGCTATGGCTACACCTTC	CASSREAGYGYTF
TRBJ1-4	TRBV4-1	NA	NA	TGCGCCAGCAGCCAAGATGGACAGCTCCCCAATGAAAAACTGTTTTTT	CASSQDGQLPNEKLFF
TRBJ1-1	TRBV13	NA	NA	TGTGCCAGCAGCTTAGGGTTTAGTGGGGCCCCGAGGGACATGAACACTGAAGCTTTCTTT	CASSLGFSGAPRDMNTEAFF
TRBJ1-6	TRBV4-2	once	NA	TGTGCCAGCAGCCCTGACAGAGACTCCTATAATTCACCCCTCCACTTT	CASSPDRDSYNSPLHF
TRBJ1-1	TRBV4-1	NA	TRBD1	TGCGCCAGCAGCCGTACAGGGGTCAGCTTAAACACTGAAGCTTTCTTT	CASSRTGVSLNTEAFF
TRBJ1-5	TRBV10-3	NA	TRBD1	TGTGCCATCAGTGAGGCGGGACAGCTAGGACAGCCCCAGCATTTT	CAISEAGQLGQPQHF
TRBJ2-3	TRBV18	NA	TRBD2	TGTGCCAGCTCACCTCTTGGGGGGGGCACAGATACGCAGTATTTT	CASSPLGGGTDTQYF
TRBJ2-7	TRBV6-2/TRBV6-3	NA	NA	TGTGCCAGCAGTTTTCCCGGGTACGGCTACGAGCAGTACTTC	CASSFPGYGYEQYF
TRBJ2-7	TRBV5-4	NA	TRBD1	TGTGCCAGCAGCTTAGGACAGGGCGCGGAGCAGTACTTC	CASSLGQGAEQYF
TRBJ1-2	TRBV5-1	few	TRBD1	TGCGCCAGCAGCGCTTCGGGACAGGGCGGCTATGGCTACACCTTC	CASSASGQGGYGYTF
TRBJ2-1	TRBV6-6	NA	TRBD2	TGTGCCAGCAGATTAGCGGGGGCCTACTACAATGAGCAGTTCTTC	CASRLAGAYYNEQFF
TRBJ1-2	TRBV12-3/TRBV12-4	NA	TRBD1	TGTGCCAGCAGTTCGGGACAGGTCTATGGCTACACCTTC	CASSSGQVYGYTF
TRBJ2-2	TRBV12-5	once	NA	TGTGCTAGTGGTTTGACTACAGGGTCCGGGGAGCTGTTTTTT	CASGLTTGSGELFF
TRBJ2-5	TRBV19	NA	TRBD1	TGTGCCAGTACCGCCACCGGGACAGCCGGGGAGACCCAGTACTTC	CASTATGTAGETQYF
TRBJ1-1	TRBV2	NA	NA	TGTGCCAGCAGGGCCGGAGAGTTCATGAACACTGAAGCTTTCTTT	CASRAGEFMNTEAFF
TRBJ2-7	TRBV6-2/TRBV6-3	NA	NA	TGTGCCAGCAGTTACTCCAGCGAGCAGTACTTC	CASSYSSEQYF
TRBJ2-2	TRBV2	NA	TRBD1	TGTGCCAGCAGTGAGAGGACAGGGGTTCGGGAGCTGTTTTTT	CASSERTGVRELFF
TRBJ2-7	TRBV2	NA	TRBD1	TGTGCCAGCAGCGGGACAGTTCGCGAGCAGTACTTC	CASSGTVREQYF
TRBJ1-2	TRBV7-9	NA	NA	TGTGCCAGCAGCCGGGACACAAACTATGGCTACACCTTC	CASSRDTNYGYTF
TRBJ2-1	TRBV7-3	once	TRBD2	TGTGCCAGCAGCCTTGGACTAGCGGGCAACAATGAGCAGTTCTTC	CASSLGLAGNNEQFF
TRBJ1-5	TRBV5-1	NA	TRBD1	TGCGCCAGCAGCTCCGTAAATCCTAACAGGGGTGAGCCCCAGCATTTT	CASSSVNPNRGEPQHF
TRBJ2-7	TRBV18	once	TRBD2	TGTGCCAGCTCACCCCCGGGGGGGCGCAACGAGCAGTACTTC	CASSPPGGRNEQYF
TRBJ2-7	TRBV20-1	NA	NA	TGCAGTGCGGTTCGGCGGTACGAGCAGTACTTC	CSAVRRYEQYF